Listed below are T cell receptor beta chains from one sample, sequenced in a study of T-cell memory formation after mild COVID-19. TCRdb itself ran the 5' RACE reads through MiXCR, one entry per CDR3 protein. This table holds about 470,000 distinct CDR3 sequences, roughly 18% found once. The sequenced sample consisted of PBMCs or a T cell subset sorted from them (not recorded which). These receptor sequences come from an adult woman who had mild COVID-19 (a few samples of this study predate the infection). Cell type and time point are not known. Both conserved end residues are part of each CDR3. The D gene is left open where the match is weak. Clone size appears in some rows only: once, few, many, or a class for an expanded clone.

CDR3nt	CDR3aa	abundance	d_gene	len	v_gene	j_gene
TGCAGTGCTAGAGAAGGTTCCATAACAACAGGGGTATCCACAGATACGCAGTATTTT	CSAREGSITTGVSTDTQYF	few	TRBD1	19	TRBV20-1	TRBJ2-3
TGTGCCAGCAGCTTAGATGTTTGGGAGGCTGGGGCCAACGTCCTGACTTTC	CASSLDVWEAGANVLTF	few	NA	17	TRBV11-2	TRBJ2-6
TGTGCCCCAGAGAGGTTCCAGGGGGCCAACAATGAGCAGTTCTTC	CAPERFQGANNEQFF	NA	TRBD1	15	TRBV30	TRBJ2-1
TGCGCCAGCAGCCAAGACTCCGGGGGGTTGAACACTGAAGCTTTCTTT	CASSQDSGGLNTEAFF	NA	NA	16	TRBV4-1	TRBJ1-1
TGCGCCAGCAGCTTGGGACACTCTGTCATATACAATGAGCAGTTCTTC	CASSLGHSVIYNEQFF	NA	NA	16	TRBV5-1	TRBJ2-1
TGTGCCAGCAGCTTTGAAGGGACGGTTAACACCGGGGAGCTGTTTTTT	CASSFEGTVNTGELFF	few	NA	16	TRBV7-3	TRBJ2-2
TGTGCCAGCAGCCCTACTAGCGGGGGGGCCGTCGAGCAGTACTTC	CASSPTSGGAVEQYF	NA	TRBD2	15	TRBV7-2	TRBJ2-7
TGTGCCAGCAGTTCGCCCTTTAGGGTGGATACGCAGTATTTT	CASSSPFRVDTQYF	few	NA	14	TRBV6-7	TRBJ2-3
TGTGCCAGCAGTTACTCGATTGTGGGCGCTGAAGCTTTCTTT	CASSYSIVGAEAFF	NA	NA	14	TRBV6-5	TRBJ1-1
TGTGCCAGCAGCCAAGGCCTGAAGGTCAATGAGCAGTTCTTC	CASSQGLKVNEQFF	NA	NA	14	TRBV4-2	TRBJ2-1
TGCAGCGTCCAACCCCGTTACACCAAAAACATTCAGTACTTC	CSVQPRYTKNIQYF	NA	NA	14	TRBV29-1	TRBJ2-4
TGTGCCACCAGCAGAGATTTCGGCTCTCTGTCCTACAATGAGCAGTTCTTC	CATSRDFGSLSYNEQFF	few	NA	17	TRBV15	TRBJ2-1
TGTGCCAGCAGTTGCCCACAGGGTTTCGTTAAGTCCTACGAGCAGTACTTC	CASSCPQGFVKSYEQYF	NA	NA	17	TRBV6-5	TRBJ2-7
TGTGCCAGCAGTTTGGGGGCCAGGGAGACTGAAGCTTTCTTT	CASSLGARETEAFF	NA	NA	14	TRBV12-3/TRBV12-4	TRBJ1-1
TGCGCCAGCAGCCAAGATGGGGGCGGAACCTACGAGCAGTACTTC	CASSQDGGGTYEQYF	NA	NA	15	TRBV4-1	TRBJ2-7
TGTGCCAGCAGCCCGTACGGGACTAGTTTTAATGAGCAGTTCTTC	CASSPYGTSFNEQFF	NA	TRBD2	15	TRBV4-2	TRBJ2-1
TGCAGCGTGACGGCGGGGTCCCTGGAGACCCAGTACTTC	CSVTAGSLETQYF	few	NA	13	TRBV29-1	TRBJ2-5
TGTGCCAGCAGCCAAGAAAGAGGGGGAGCGGGGAATGAGCAGTTCTTC	CASSQERGGAGNEQFF	NA	NA	16	TRBV4-2	TRBJ2-1
TGTGCCTCGACAGGAAGCCTCGGGGCCAACGTCCTGACTTTC	CASTGSLGANVLTF	NA	NA	14	TRBV6-1	TRBJ2-6
TGCGCCAGCAGCTCCCGCCCCGAATACGAGCAGTACTTC	CASSSRPEYEQYF	NA	NA	13	TRBV5-1	TRBJ2-7
TGTGCCAGCAGTTACTCCAGGGTCCAAGAGACCCAGTACTTC	CASSYSRVQETQYF	NA	NA	14	TRBV6-5	TRBJ2-5